This T cell receptor (beta chain) is from a study of OX40 agonist ivuxolimab in advanced cancers. Study details: Under the entry rules, prior anti-PD-1, anti-PD-L1 or anti-CTLA-4 therapy was allowed, and approximately 36% had some. Regarding the study as a whole: In general, CD8+ T cells held more expanded clones than CD4+ did, on average.

A remark on this clone: Its antigen is unidentified. This CDR3 is also generated by other DNA sequences in the sample.

Assay: immunoSEQ multiplex PCR; the TCRdb copy retains only in-frame clones and omits some. The table includes 23,000 or so clones, roughly 89% detected once. V shed 2 bases and J shed 4 bases, with 14 bases lying between them. Germline-derived CDR1 and CDR2 are SGDLS and YYNGEE. The CDR3 runs to 15 residues. The genes are TRBV9 and TRBJ2-3; D may be TRBD2 (5 bases). The TCR originated in an adult with an advanced solid tumor such as melanoma, head and neck, liver or kidney cancer. This material consisted of CD4+ or CD8+ T cells sorted from blood, taken in a trial of the OX40 agonist ivuxolimab. CDR3 region: CASSVGSSVADTQYF. The CDR3 region has the DNA TGTGCCAGCAGCGTGGGGAGTTCCGTAGCAGATACGCAGTATTTT.